This paragraph covers one TCR beta chain sequence. The CDR3 spans 14 residues. V gave up 5 bases and J gave up 4 bases; unmatched junction bases: 2. The germline V gene has CDR1 SGHTA and CDR2 FQGNSA. This entry comes from a study of cytotoxic CD8 clonotypes in ibrutinib-treated CLL. The table came from immunoSEQ multiplex PCR; TCRdb's copy has only in-frame clones and leaves some out. This table has hundreds of thousands of clones, roughly 80% appearing once. The material sequenced was PBMCs, taken before ibrutinib treatment. The sequence derives from a human donor with chronic lymphocytic leukemia. J is TRBJ2-3 and V is TRBV7-2; 11 positions agree with TRBD2. The chain's CDR3 is CASSPGLAADTQYF. CDR3 coding DNA: TGTGCCAGCAGCCCGGGACTAGCGGCAGATACGCAGTATTTT.